These 10 T cell receptor beta chains were all obtained from the same sample, sequenced in a study of blood T cell repertoires in COVID-19. Sequencing was performed with immunoSEQ multiplex PCR; in TCRdb, only in-frame clones are kept and a portion is missing. Seen here are a few hundred thousand clones, roughly nine tenths observed once, and the top ten hold 1%. Sequencing was carried out using PBMCs or T cells enriched from blood (not recorded which). The receptors were gathered from a man aged 18 to 29 who had recovered from COVID-19.

At least ten counts were recorded for this clone. V is TRBV20-1 and J is TRBJ1-1; D gene unclear. The CDR3 runs to 11 residues. Trimming stripped 3 bases from V and 8 bases from J, with 10 bases between. CDR1 is DFQATT and CDR2 is SNEGSKA in the germline V gene (reference sequence). CDR3 sequence: CSASRVREAFF. Written as DNA, the CDR3 is TGCAGTGCTAGTCGCGTCCGCGAAGCTTTCTTT.

The genes are TRBV30 and TRBJ2-3; TRBD1 might be the D (6 bases). From germline, CDR1 is GTSNPN and CDR2 SVGIG (reference sequence). This CDR3 spans 14 amino acids. V was pared by 3 bases and J by 0 bases, with 10 bases between. The CDR3 here is CAWRGGPSTDTQYF. The CDR3 DNA reads as TGTGCCTGGAGAGGGGGACCTAGCACAGATACGCAGTATTTT.

CDR3 nucleotides: TGTGCCAGTAGTCCGAGCGGGGCAAGCACAGATACGCAGTATTTT. Encoded protein: CASSPSGASTDTQYF. The chain uses TRBV19 and TRBJ2-3, with 7 positions matching TRBD2. This CDR3 has 15 residues. CDR1 is LNHDA and CDR2 is SQIVND in the germline V gene (reference sequence). J was trimmed by 0 bases and V by 5 bases; bases with no gene match: 5.

This clone appeared once. The chain recombines TRBV11-2 with TRBJ2-1, with 9 bases aligning to TRBD2. The V and J ends lost 4 bases and 10 bases, in that order; junction bases with no gene match: 11. The germline gives CDR1 SGHAT, CDR2 FQNNGV. The CDR3 is made up of 15 amino acids. The CDR3: CASSSNGISGGEQFF. CDR3 bases: TGTGCCAGCAGCTCGAACGGGATCAGCGGGGGGGAGCAGTTCTTC.

The chain recombines TRBV6-5 with TRBJ1-3; D unresolved. The CDR3 length is 14 residues. The V gene lost 5 bases and the J gene lost 4 bases, with 12 bases spanning the gap. Germline V gene sequence: CDR1 MNHEY, CDR2 SVGAGI. This chain's CDR3 is CASSPQIAGNTIYF. CDR3 nucleotides: TGTGCCAGCAGTCCCCAGATAGCGGGAAACACCATATATTTT.

This chain joins TRBV9 and TRBJ2-1; the D gene is possibly TRBD2 (6 bases). Trimming removed 3 bases at V and 2 bases at J, with 18 bases between. In germline, CDR1 is SGDLS, CDR2 YYNGEE. This CDR3 comprises 17 residues. In DNA form, the CDR3 reads TGTGCCAGCAGCGGCCGCTTTGGGGGGAGCGCCTACAATGAGCAGTTCTTC. Its protein product is CASSGRFGGSAYNEQFF. Based on the CDR3 plus reference TRBV9 and TRBJ2-1, the full variable domain is DSGVTQTPKHLITATGQRVTLRCSPRSGDLSVYWYQQSLDQGLQFLIQYYNGEERAKGNILERFSAQQFPDLHSELNLSSLELGDSALYFCASSGRFGGSAYNEQFFGPGTRLTVL.

The chain employs TRBV12-3 or TRBV12-4 and TRBJ1-1, with no clear D. The germline V and J ends were trimmed by 3 bases and 2 bases, with 7 bases remaining between them. There are 13 residues in the CDR3. For the CDR3, the DNA is TGTGCCAGCAGTTTCGGTCGAAACACTGAAGCTTTCTTT. As protein: CASSFGRNTEAFF.

The chain links TRBV6-1 to TRBJ1-1; a possible D gene is TRBD1 (5 bases). V dropped 1 base and J dropped 3 bases, with 9 bases sitting between them. CDR1 MNHNS and CDR2 SASEGT come from the germline V gene. This CDR3 has 14 residues. CDR3 residues: CASSEVGGDTEAFF. The CDR3 DNA sequence: TGTGCCAGCAGTGAAGTTGGAGGGGACACTGAAGCTTTCTTT.

The chain joins TRBV11-2 to TRBJ1-2; D gene uncertain. V was trimmed by 5 bases and J by 2 bases, leaving 9 bases between them. This CDR3 is built from 13 residues. Germline V gene data show CDR1 as SGHAT and CDR2 as FQNNGV. CDR3 in DNA: TGTGCCAGCAGCCCCGGGTCGAACTATGGCTACACCTTC. The encoded protein is CASSPGSNYGYTF. The full variable domain, its missing parts supplied by reference TRBV11-2 and TRBJ1-2, is EAGVAQSPRYKIIEKRQSVAFWCNPISGHATLYWYQQILGQGPKLLIQFQNNGVVDDSQLPKDRFSAERLKGVDSTLKIQPAKLEDSAVYLCASSPGSNYGYTFGSGTRLTVV.

CDR3 DNA sequence: TGTGCCAGCAGCTTAGACCGGGACAGGGACTACGAGCAGTACTTC. This encodes CASSLDRDRDYEQYF. The chain joins TRBV7-9 to TRBJ2-7, with 9 bases matching TRBD1. This CDR3 is built from 15 residues. J was trimmed by 3 bases and V by 1 base; bases with no gene match: 4. Germline V CDR1 and CDR2: SEHNR, FQNEAQ (reference sequence). The entire variable domain, with the rest obtained from reference TRBV7-9 and TRBJ2-7, is as follows: DTGVSQNPRHKITKRGQNVTFRCDPISEHNRLYWYRQTLGQGPEFLTYFQNEAQLEKSRLLSDRFSAERPKGSFSTLEIQRTEQGDSAMYLCASSLDRDRDYEQYFGPGTRLTVT.